This TCR beta chain was observed in a study of blood T cell repertoires in COVID-19. The table came from immunoSEQ multiplex PCR; TCRdb's copy has only in-frame clones and leaves some out. The sample shows about 140,000 clones, 84% of them seen only once. Germline V CDR1 and CDR2: SNHLY, FYNNEI. The CDR3 loop spans 16 amino acids. V trimming: 6 bases; J trimming: 1 base; junction bases outside the gene matches: 8. The receptor comes from a man aged 30 to 45 with COVID-19, enrolled during active disease. The rearrangement links TRBV2 to TRBJ2-1; 8 nucleotides match TRBD2. The specimen was peripheral blood. The CDR3 DNA reads TGTGCCAGCAGGACTGTAGCGGGACCATCCTACAATGAGCAGTTCTTC. This translates into CASRTVAGPSYNEQFF.